The 5 T cell receptor beta chains listed next were all sequenced from one sample in a study of early stage breast cancer tumors. Sequencing was performed with immunoSEQ multiplex PCR; in TCRdb, only in-frame clones are kept and a portion is missing. The profile shows about 72,000 clones, more than 60% of them singletons. The specimen was blood. The source of these receptors is a person between 60 and 69 years old with breast cancer.

This clone has just a few counts. V is TRBV5-1 and J is TRBJ1-2; D might be TRBD1 (5 bases). V was trimmed by 3 bases and J by 2 bases, leaving 17 bases between them. In germline, CDR1 is SGHRS, CDR2 YFSETQ. The CDR3 runs to 16 residues. In nucleotides, the CDR3 is TGCGCCAGCAGCTCTTCTACCCGGGACGGCAACTATGGCTACACCTTC. Protein product: CASSSSTRDGNYGYTF.

The rearrangement joins TRBV11-2 to TRBJ2-5; TRBD1 matches 9 bases. Germline CDR1 and CDR2: SGHAT and FQNNGV. Trimming at V came to 7 bases and at J to 5 bases, leaving 8 bases not matched to a gene. This CDR3 region has 14 residues. This CDR3 reads CASTMTGGHETQYF. The DNA of the CDR3 is TGTGCCAGCACCATGACAGGGGGTCACGAGACCCAGTACTTC.

This chain uses TRBV19 with TRBJ2-7, with D unclear. V gave up 4 bases and J gave up 3 bases, with 7 bases separating them. Germline CDR1 and CDR2: LNHDA and SQIVND (reference sequence). The CDR3 has 12 amino acids. The CDR3 coding sequence is TGTGCCAGTAGTAGAGGCAACTACGAGCAGTACTTC. Its protein is CASSRGNYEQYF. The complete variable domain, with remaining parts taken from reference TRBV19 and TRBJ2-7, reads DGGITQSPKYLFRKEGQNVTLSCEQNLNHDAMYWYRQDPGQGLRLIYYSQIVNDFQKGDIAEGYSVSREKKESFPLTVTSAQKNPTAFYLCASSRGNYEQYFGPGTRLTVT.

The V and J genes are TRBV5-6 and TRBJ2-3; D possibly corresponds to TRBD2 (5 bases). Per the germline V gene, CDR1 is SGHDT and CDR2 is YYEEEE. Deletions cut 0 bases from V and 5 bases from J, with 7 bases between. The length of the CDR3 is 13 residues. The CDR3 loop is CASSLVRGDTQYF. The CDR3 nucleotides read TGTGCCAGCAGCTTGGTCCGGGGAGATACGCAGTATTTT.

This sequence joins TRBV30 and TRBJ1-1; D perhaps matches TRBD1 (5 bases). The CDR3 is 12 residues long. Germline CDR1 reads GTSNPN; CDR2 reads SVGIG (reference sequence). Written as DNA, the CDR3 is TGTGCTGCAGAAAGGGGCTACACTGAAGCTTTCTTT. Translated, it gives CAAERGYTEAFF.